A single sample is the source of the 21 T cell receptor beta chains below, sequenced in a study of lymphopenia after photon versus proton radiotherapy. The repertoire was sequenced with immunoSEQ multiplex PCR; TCRdb's copy has only in-frame clones and lacks some. This table has approximately 45,000 clones, 85% to 90% appearing once. Here the sequenced sample was peripheral blood, taken from a patient treated with photon-based radiotherapy. All receptors derive from a man aged 40-50 years with gastric cancer.

This clone appeared once. This sequence joins TRBV19 and TRBJ2-2; TRBD1 matches 7 bases. The CDR3 sequence is 14 residues long. CDR1 and CDR2 from the germline V gene are LNHDA and SQIVND (reference sequence). With 5 bases clipped from V and 6 bases from J, the junction kept 6 bases outside the gene matches. The CDR3 sequence is CASSVGQSAGELFF. The CDR3 coding sequence is TGTGCCAGTAGTGTGGGACAGTCCGCCGGGGAGCTGTTTTTT.

The DNA of the CDR3 is TGTGCCAGCAGTTTATATTTAGGGGGTGGTTCATATACCACTGAAGCTTTCTTT. Its protein product is CASSLYLGGGSYTTEAFF. The genes are TRBV27 and TRBJ1-1; TRBD1 might be the D (6 bases). The germline gives CDR1 MNHEY, CDR2 SMNVEV (reference sequence). There are 18 residues in the CDR3. V dropped 1 base and J dropped 4 bases, with 22 bases sitting between them.

J is TRBJ2-7 and V is TRBV12-5; a weak D match, TRBD1 (5 bases). The CDR3 is 12 amino acids. CDR1 LGHNT and CDR2 FRNRAP come from the germline V gene. Deletions cut 6 bases from V and 4 bases from J, with 10 bases between. In DNA form, the CDR3 reads TGTGCTAGTGGCCCAGGGCAATACGAGCAGTACTTC. This gives the protein CASGPGQYEQYF.

This rearrangement joins TRBV2 to TRBJ1-5; D possibly corresponds to TRBD1 (5 bases). Germline CDR1 SNHLY, CDR2 FYNNEI. Trimming left V 0 bases short and J 11 bases short, with 14 bases between. This CDR3 contains 14 residues. Here the CDR3 reads CASSEAEGQGAQHF. CDR3 nucleotide sequence: TGTGCCAGCAGTGAAGCGGAGGGCCAAGGGGCCCAGCATTTT.

The chain has TRBV9 and TRBJ2-3; a possible D gene is TRBD2 (6 bases). CDR1 is SGDLS and CDR2 is YYNGEE in the germline V gene. The CDR3 has 15 residues. V was clipped by 4 bases and J by 5 bases, with 17 bases between them. The CDR3 sequence is CASSQTGTPGDTQYF. DNA of the CDR3: TGTGCCAGCAGCCAAACCGGGACTCCCGGAGATACGCAGTATTTT.

The chain recombines TRBV29-1 with TRBJ2-2; D not certain. CDR1 is SQVTM and CDR2 is ANQGSEA in the germline V gene. There are 13 residues in the CDR3. Trimming stripped 4 bases from V and 7 bases from J, with 13 bases between. The CDR3 region is CSVAGSGGGELFF. CDR3 in DNA: TGCAGCGTTGCCGGATCAGGCGGCGGGGAGCTGTTTTTT.

This clone appeared a few times. The V call is TRBV7-2, the J call TRBJ2-1, with 8 bases aligning to TRBD2. CDR1 is SGHTA, CDR2 FQGNSA, per germline. V was clipped by 5 bases and J by 4 bases; unmatched bases: 13. The CDR3 length is 17 residues. The CDR3 sequence is CASSHSAGGLLYNEQFF. DNA of the CDR3: TGTGCCAGCAGCCACTCGGCGGGGGGCCTATTATACAATGAGCAGTTCTTC.

The chain recombines TRBV9 with TRBJ2-7; D possibly corresponds to TRBD1 (7 bases). The CDR3 runs 15 residues. Per germline, CDR1 SGDLS and CDR2 YYNGEE. The V gene lost 4 bases and the J gene lost 5 bases, with 19 bases spanning the gap. The CDR3 reads CASSLGGQGGDEQYF. CDR3 DNA sequence: TGTGCCAGCAGCCTAGGGGGCCAGGGGGGCGACGAGCAGTACTTC.

This rearrangement joins TRBV11-2 to TRBJ2-3; the match to TRBD2 covers 8 bases. This CDR3 is built from 14 residues. CDR1 SGHAT and CDR2 FQNNGV come from the germline V gene. V shed 3 bases, J shed 6 bases, and the junction held 5 bases outside the gene matches. CDR3 nucleotide sequence: TGTGCCAGCAGCTTTCAGCGGGGGACGGATACGCAGTATTTT. This sequence encodes CASSFQRGTDTQYF.

The genes are TRBV9 and TRBJ1-1; D not resolved. The germline gives CDR1 SGDLS, CDR2 YYNGEE. The CDR3 is 14 amino acids. V dropped 3 bases and J dropped 1 base, with 10 bases sitting between them. CDR3 DNA sequence: TGTGCCAGCAGCGCCCGGGCCAAGAACACTGAAGCTTTCTTT. It is translated as CASSARAKNTEAFF.

This clone has a handful of counts. V and J are TRBV7-2 and TRBJ1-6, with D hard to call. The V gene's germline CDR1 is SGHTA and CDR2 FQGNSA. The CDR3 spans 15 residues. V was shortened by 0 bases and J by 7 bases, with 10 bases between the two germline ends. CDR3: CASSLAEGGNSPLHF. CDR3 nucleotides: TGTGCCAGCAGCTTAGCGGAGGGTGGCAATTCACCCCTCCACTTT.

The genes are TRBV6-1 and TRBJ1-5; 7 bases map to TRBD1. V lost 6 bases and J lost 3; bases outside the gene matches: 2. CDR3 length: 13 residues. The V gene's germline CDR1 is MNHNS and CDR2 SASEGT. CDR3 region: CASRGQINQPQHF. CDR3 coding DNA: TGTGCCAGCAGGGGACAGATCAATCAGCCCCAGCATTTT.

This clone was seen once. The chain employs TRBV6-1 and TRBJ1-2, with unresolved D. V gave up 2 bases and J gave up 0 bases, with 7 bases separating them. Germline CDR1 is MNHNS and CDR2 is SASEGT. The CDR3 is made up of 14 amino acids. The DNA of the CDR3 is TGTGCCAGCAGTGAACAAGGCGCTAACTATGGCTACACCTTC. Translated, it gives CASSEQGANYGYTF.

This rearrangement joins TRBV5-1 to TRBJ2-5, with D possibly being TRBD1 (5 bases). Germline loops: CDR1 SGHRS, CDR2 YFSETQ. The CDR3 contains 14 residues. V dropped 0 bases and J dropped 2 bases, with 8 bases sitting between them. The CDR3 bases are TGCGCCAGCAGCTTGGGACAGCTTCAAGAGACCCAGTACTTC. Translated: CASSLGQLQETQYF.

This chain joins TRBV30 and TRBJ2-1, with 8 nucleotides matching TRBD1. There are 16 residues in the CDR3. From germline, CDR1 is GTSNPN and CDR2 SVGIG (reference sequence). Trimming removed 0 bases from V and 7 bases from J; junction bases left unmatched: 11. The CDR3 is CAWSVPVPGQENEQFF. The CDR3 region has the DNA TGTGCCTGGAGTGTACCTGTCCCGGGACAGGAAAATGAGCAGTTCTTC.

V gene TRBV4-3 combines with J gene TRBJ1-6, with TRBD1 as a possible D gene (6 bases). V was shortened by 0 bases and J by 2 bases, with 11 bases between the two germline ends. The CDR3 loop spans 17 amino acids. The V gene's germline CDR1 is LGHNA and CDR2 YSLEER. The CDR3 is CASSQEGGPPYNSPLHF. The DNA of the CDR3 is TGCGCCAGCAGCCAAGAGGGGGGGCCTCCCTATAATTCACCCCTCCACTTT.

The rearrangement joins TRBV7-2 to TRBJ1-1; maybe TRBD1 (5 bases). The CDR3 runs to 14 residues. CDR1 and CDR2 (germline): SGHTA, FQGNSA. Trimming stripped 5 bases from V and 5 bases from J, with 15 bases between. CDR3 nucleotide sequence: TGTGCCAGCAGCCTTTCTAATGGGGGAACTGAAGCTTTCTTT. Translation: CASSLSNGGTEAFF.

The CDR3 is CASSDWMRNTEAFF. As DNA, the CDR3 is TGTGCCAGCAGCGACTGGATGAGGAACACTGAAGCTTTCTTT. The V gene is TRBV6-5, the J gene TRBJ1-1; D is unresolved. CDR1 and CDR2 (germline): MNHEY, SVGAGI. CDR3 length equals 14 residues. V shed 6 bases and J shed 1 base, with 12 bases lying between them.

The J gene is TRBJ2-3, the V gene TRBV14; D might be TRBD1 (6 bases). The CDR3 covers 17 residues. CDR1 is SGHDN, CDR2 FVKESK, per germline. Trimming removed 0 bases at V and 5 bases at J, with 18 bases between. The CDR3 DNA reads as TGTGCCAGCAGCCAAGATTGGATGGGGGCCGGTGGAGATACGCAGTATTTT. Its protein product is CASSQDWMGAGGDTQYF.

The rearrangement joins TRBV27 to TRBJ1-2; perhaps TRBD1 as D (6 bases). Trimming pared 5 bases from V and 10 bases from J, leaving 20 bases between. In germline, CDR1 is MNHEY, CDR2 SMNVEV (reference sequence). The CDR3 length is 14 residues. The CDR3 sequence is CASSRQTGNLVYTF. The CDR3 region has the DNA TGTGCCAGCAGTCGTCAAACAGGGAATCTCGTCTACACCTTC.

The V gene is TRBV28, the J gene TRBJ1-5, with a possible D match to TRBD1 (6 bases). This CDR3 contains 13 residues. Germline V gives CDR1 MDHEN, CDR2 SYDVKM. The CDR3 DNA sequence: TGTGCTAGCGGGGGGCAGGGAAATCAGCCCCAGCATTTT. Protein: CASGGQGNQPQHF.